This T cell receptor (beta chain) originates from a study of response to subunit inactivated influenza vaccine. Overall study findings and caveats: The authors suggested that every seasonal influenza vaccination recruits few new T cells.

With respect to this clonotype: Antigen unknown.

Trimming removed 2 bases from V and 3 bases from J, with 11 bases in between. CDR3 length: 16 amino acids. Germline loops: CDR1 MNHEY, CDR2 SVGAGI. Via MiXCR, TCRdb re-called the RT-PCR reads, giving one row per CDR3 protein. The table has approximately 500,000 distinct CDR3 sequences, 14% seen once; the top ten hold approximately 12%. This chain links TRBV6-5 with TRBJ2-6; TRBD2 might be the D (5 bases). The origin of this receptor is a man aged 50-59 years who received an inactivated influenza vaccine. Sample: PBMCs from blood, taken less than 13 days after vaccination. The CDR3: CASSYEGAGGANVLTF. The CDR3 region has the DNA TGTGCCAGCAGTTACGAGGGCGCGGGTGGGGCCAACGTCCTGACTTTC.